Many counts were recorded for the clone carrying this T cell receptor (beta chain). Its matching antigen is unknown. CDR3 size: 13 residues. The germline V gene has CDR1 KGHSH and CDR2 LQKENI. With 5 bases removed from V and 4 bases from J, the gap between germline ends came to 9 bases. The source of the sample is a study of regulatory T cells in long-lasting Graves disease. Time point given: newly diagnosed GD, antithyroid drugs for less than 3 months. Preparation of the TCR library used RNA extracted from PBMCs. Study-level results: Gene preferences differed: TRBV28, TRBJ1-2, TRBJ2-5 in persistent cases. Shared public clonotypes totalled over 2,500 in persistent patients, compared with roughly 970 in new patients.

Sequencing libraries for TCR beta were prepared with iRepertoire HTBI primers and Arm-PCR of CDR3 regions. Using its own MiXCR run on the multiplex PCR reads, TCRdb lists one record per CDR3 protein. The sample consists of about 440,000 distinct CDR3 sequences, roughly 15% of them appearing once. The same data also went into a second study, on T cells in Graves' hyperthyroidism and ophthalmopathy. From that study: TCR CDR3 underwent first-round RT-PCR with the HTBI primer set. Ophthalmopathy could be told apart from stable hyperthyroidism with a 13 V-J model.

This sequence joins TRBV18 and TRBJ2-1; D unresolved. This sequence was found in a woman aged 18 to 35 with Graves disease. The sample here was peripheral blood mononuclear cells (PBMCs), taken at new diagnosis, from a patient treated with antithyroid drugs. The CDR3 here is CASSIGTYNEQFF. The CDR3 coding sequence is TGTGCCAGCTCAATCGGAACATACAATGAGCAGTTCTTC.